These 22 T cell receptor delta chains came from one sample sequenced in a study of γδ T cells in repeated Plasmodium falciparum infection. Flow sorting of PBMC yielded separate Vgamma9/Vdelta2+ and Vdelta2-negative gammadelta T cell populations for bulk repertoire analysis. TCRdb re-called the multiplex PCR reads with CATT. The table lists around 50,000 delta-chain clones, around 1.8% of them singletons. The sequencing sample was made of gamma-delta T cells from blood. The receptors here all came from a pool of human donors (malaria-infected and uninfected, not separated).

Of note for this clone: This DNA's translation and the protein TCRdb lists, from a much larger clone, do not match at residue 15, likely due to a read error; the protein shown is translated from the DNA. V is TRDV2 and J is TRDJ1; 10 nucleotides align to TRDD3. The J gene, missing from TCRdb, was assigned here through DNA to germline matching. CDR1 is GEAIGNYY and CDR2 is EKD in the germline V gene. V shed 0 bases, J shed 3 bases, and the junction held 18 bases outside the gene matches. The CDR3 totals 20 residues. CDR3 sequence reads: CACDTEDRLTGGLYADKLIF. In nucleotides, the CDR3 is TGTGCCTGTGACACCGAAGACAGGTTGACTGGGGGATTGTACGCCGATAAACTCATCTTT.

A remark on this clone: TCRdb's entry gives the protein of a much larger clone, which mismatches this DNA's translation at residue 9, likely from a read error; the protein reported here is translated from the DNA. The chain couples TRDV1 to TRDJ1; a weak D match, TRDD3 (5 bases). V was pared by 3 bases and J by 0 bases, with 29 bases between. The CDR3 has 21 amino acids. In germline, CDR1 is TSWWSYY, CDR2 QGS. CDR3 in amino acids: CALGDPKDPSILDLYTDKLIF. CDR3 bases: TGTGCTCTTGGGGACCCTAAAGATCCCTCCATACTGGACCTATACACCGATAAACTCATCTTT.

This clone has only a few counts. The protein held in TCRdb is that of a much larger clone and does not match this DNA's translation at residue 11, likely because of a read error; the protein shown is translated from the DNA. The V gene is TRDV1, the J gene TRDJ1; TRDD2 agrees at 7 bases. TCRdb offers no J gene call, so here the DNA was matched to germline to obtain one. V dropped 3 bases and J dropped 3; count of bases not matched to a gene: 10. Germline lookup yields CDR1 TSWWSYY and CDR2 QGS. CDR3 length: 16 residues. CDR3 nucleotide sequence: TGTGCTCTTGGGGATAACCTTCCTCCGGACGCCGATAAACTCATCTTT. It translates to CALGDNLPPDADKLIF.

Note on this clone: This likely came from a read error, as a far larger clone is one base away. The sample contains more than one DNA sequence encoding this CDR3. The chain uses TRDV1 and TRDJ1; D perhaps matches TRDD3 (6 bases). CDR3 length: 24 amino acids. The V gene's germline CDR1 is TSWWSYY and CDR2 QGS. Between the trimmed V and J ends, which lost 0 bases and 1 base, there was a span of 36 bases. The CDR3 DNA reads TGTGCTCTTGGGGAACTTAGAGTCTTCACCTGGGCAGGATGGGGGTACAGGCTCACCGATAAACTCATCTTT. Its translation is CALGELRVFTWAGWGYRLTDKLIF.

In regard to this clone: A far larger clone differs by one base, so this is likely a read error. This sample includes further DNA sequences coding for the same CDR3. J is TRDJ1 and V is TRDV1, with 8 nucleotides matching TRDD3. The CDR3 is 20 residues long. With 1 base clipped from V and 4 bases from J, the junction kept 20 bases outside the gene matches. CDR1 and CDR2 from the germline V gene are TSWWSYY and QGS. CDR3 amino acids: CALGEQGLYGVLGGGDKLIF. For the CDR3, the DNA is TGTGCTCTTGGGGAACAAGGACTTTACGGCGTACTGGGGGGGGGCGATAAACTCATCTTT.

This clone has ten or more counts. The V gene is TRDV1, the J gene TRDJ1; perhaps TRDD3 as D (6 bases). Germline CDR1 TSWWSYY, CDR2 QGS. V was clipped by 0 bases and J by 3 bases, with 35 bases between them. This CDR3 region has 23 residues. The CDR3 coding sequence is TGTGCTCTTGGGGAACTAGCGGGGAGATCCAAGGCCAGTACTGGGATCACGCCCGATAAACTCATCTTT. Residues: CALGELAGRSKASTGITPDKLIF.

The sample holds many counts of this clone. The amino acid sequence in TCRdb belongs to a much larger clone and departs from this DNA's translation at residue 11, likely a sequencing read error; the sequence shown is translated from the DNA. V is TRDV1 and J is TRDJ1; D gene ambiguous. The CDR3 consists of 17 residues. V shed 2 bases and J shed 6 bases, with 22 bases lying between them. Germline CDR1 TSWWSYY, CDR2 QGS. The DNA for the CDR3 is TGTGCTCTTGGGGAAACTCTCCCATTGTACCGGGAGAATAAACTCATCTTT. Its protein product is CALGETLPLYRENKLIF.

This clone has just a few counts. A far larger clone is just one base off, so this is likely a read error. In the same sample, other DNA sequences code for this CDR3. The J gene is TRDJ1, the V gene TRDV1; 8 nucleotides align to TRDD3. Germline CDR1 TSWWSYY, CDR2 QGS. The CDR3 runs to 23 residues. CDR3 loop: CALGELFSKDRMGDPPYTDKLIF. In nucleotides, the CDR3 is TGTGCTCTTGGGGAACTATTTTCTAAGGATCGGATGGGGGATCCGCCTTACACTGATAAACTCATCTTT.

This clone was observed at least ten times. The chain is built from TRDV1 and TRDJ1; a possible D gene is TRDD1 (6 bases). Germline CDR1 is TSWWSYY and CDR2 is QGS. Trimming shortened V by 4 bases and J by 4 bases, and 31 bases separated the two germline ends. The CDR3 is 20 amino acids. The CDR3 spells CALGVPRPSYALNRDDKLIF. The CDR3, as DNA: TGTGCTCTTGGGGTCCCTCGACCCAGTTACGCACTAAATAGAGACGATAAACTCATCTTT.

This clone was counted a few times. This DNA's translation and the protein TCRdb lists, from a much larger clone, do not match at residue 3, likely due to a read error; the protein shown is translated from the DNA. The rearrangement joins TRDV1 to TRDJ1, with 11 bases fitting TRDD3. Germline V gene data show CDR1 as TSWWSYY and CDR2 as QGS. The CDR3 runs to 21 residues. DNA for the CDR3: TGTGCTCCTGGGGAATTCCCGTTCCTCCATCTGGGGGATACCATTGCCGATAAACTCATCTTT. It yields the protein CAPGEFPFLHLGDTIADKLIF.

This clone has a handful of counts. It differs at one base from a far larger clone, so likely a read error. The same CDR3 is also encoded by other DNA sequences in this sample. V gene TRDV1 combines with J gene TRDJ1; 10 bases line up with TRDD3. V shed 2 bases and J 0 bases; nucleotides not matched to a gene: 18. Looked up from germline, CDR1 is TSWWSYY and CDR2 is QGS. The length of the CDR3 is 21 residues. The CDR3 DNA reads as TGTGCTCTTGGGGAAATGAACACAGGGGGATACGCAGTAAGGTACACCGATAAACTCATCTTT. Translation gives CALGEMNTGGYAVRYTDKLIF.

This clone has a handful of counts. TCRdb pairs this DNA with a much larger clone's protein that differs at residue 13, likely a read error; the protein shown was translated from the DNA. J is TRDJ1 and V is TRDV3; the D gene is possibly TRDD2 (5 bases). Per germline, CDR1 TVYSNPD and CDR2 GDNSRS (reference sequence). CDR3 length: 17 amino acids. CDR3 in amino acids: CASPPRYFPSRTGKLIF. CDR3 in DNA: TGTGCCTCTCCACCACGGTACTTCCCCTCGCGGACCGGTAAACTCATCTTT.

A remark on this clone: TCRdb assigns this DNA the protein of a much larger clone, which departs from its translation at residue 9; this likely reflects a read error, and the protein shown comes from translating the DNA. The V call is TRAV38-2/DV8, the J call TRDJ1, with a weak D call TRDD2 (5 bases). In the absence of a J gene in TCRdb, the DNA was matched to germline to assign it here. Germline loops: CDR1 TSESDYY, CDR2 QEAYKQQN. V shed 0 bases and J shed 6 bases, with 45 bases lying between them. The CDR3 is 25 amino acids. The CDR3 here is CAYRSAFHMSSSPPYSEFPPHKLIF. The CDR3 DNA sequence: TGTGCTTATAGGAGCGCGTTCCACATGAGCTCTTCCCCACCGTACTCTGAGTTCCCTCCGCATAAACTCATCTTT.

This clone was found a few times. The TCRdb protein, from a much larger clone, departs from this DNA's translation at residue 20, likely by read error; the protein shown derives from the DNA. The V call is TRDV1, the J call TRDJ1; 8 bases agree with TRDD2. Germline matching of the DNA provided the J gene here, since TCRdb leaves it blank. CDR1 is TSWWSYY and CDR2 is QGS in the germline V gene. The CDR3 has 23 amino acids. This CDR3 reads CALGELKIFLLTPGIMYTDELIF. Here the CDR3 DNA reads TGTGCTCTTGGGGAACTCAAAATCTTCCTACTGACCCCGGGGATCATGTACACCGATGAACTCATCTTT.

This clone turned up a few times. The likely explanation is a read error, given a far larger clone one base away. At the DNA level, this CDR3 is encoded by other sequences in the same sample as well. This sequence joins TRDV1 and TRDJ1; 13 nucleotides align to TRDD3. The J gene, missing from TCRdb, was assigned here through DNA to germline matching. Germline V gene lookup returns CDR1 TSWWSYY and CDR2 QGS. V gave up 9 bases and J gave up 1 base; unmatched junction bases: 17. CDR3 size: 19 residues. The CDR3 spells CALNHKANWGIRPTDKLIF. The DNA for the CDR3 is TGTGCTCTCAATCACAAAGCAAACTGGGGGATACGGCCCACCGATAAACTCATCTTT.

This clone was seen a few times. The protein TCRdb gives is from a much larger clone and does not agree with this DNA's translation at residue 14, likely a read error; the protein shown here comes from the DNA. The J gene is TRDJ1, the V gene TRDV1, with no clear D. No J gene was available from TCRdb, and it was assigned here by a germline match of the DNA. Germline loops: CDR1 TSWWSYY, CDR2 QGS. The CDR3 spans 19 residues. The V gene lost 3 bases and the J gene lost 3 bases, with 26 bases spanning the gap. The CDR3 DNA reads as TGTGCTCTTGGGGAGCATGAAACTGTCACAACACCTTACGCCGATAAACTCATCTTT. Translated, it gives CALGEHETVTTPYADKLIF.

Comments on this clone: The amino acid sequence in TCRdb belongs to a much larger clone and departs from this DNA's translation at residue 13, likely a sequencing read error; the sequence shown is translated from the DNA. The same CDR3 can be traced to other DNA sequences in this sample. The chain links TRDV1 to TRDJ2; D might be TRDD1 or TRDD3, each matching 5 bases. Germline V lookup: CDR1 TSWWSYY, CDR2 QGS. The V gene lost 2 bases and the J gene lost 4 bases, with 29 bases spanning the gap. This CDR3 is 21 amino acids long. The DNA of the CDR3 is TGTGCTCTTGGGGAAGAGTCGTACCATGAAATGGGCAATGGGGAGACAGCACAACTCTTCTTT. Amino acids: CALGEESYHEMGNGETAQLFF.

With respect to this clone: At one boundary the junction diverges from the germline segment, which might be a read error. The V gene is TRDV1, the J gene TRDJ3; perhaps TRDD3 as D (6 bases). TCRdb carries no J gene annotation; the J gene was assigned here by matching the DNA with germline. Germline CDR1 is TSWWSYY and CDR2 is QGS. The CDR3 runs to 16 residues. The CDR3 DNA sequence: TGCGCGAGTACCGGGGATGGGCCCCTGGACACCCGACAGATGTTTTTC. It yields the protein CASTGDGPLDTRQMFF.

This clone has more than one count but fewer than ten. This DNA's translation differs at residue 15 from TCRdb's protein, which comes from a much larger clone; a read error is likely, and the protein shown is translated from the DNA. CDR3 sequence: CALGELPLLRGGWDAAYTDKLIF. DNA of the CDR3: TGTGCTCTTGGGGAACTTCCACTCCTACGAGGGGGGTGGGATGCAGCGTACACCGATAAACTCATCTTT. V usage is TRDV1 and J usage is TRDJ1; weak D call: TRDD2 (6 bases). V was pared by 0 bases and J by 0 bases, with 32 bases between. CDR3 length: 23 residues. The V gene's germline CDR1 is TSWWSYY and CDR2 QGS.

Worth noting for this clone: This likely reflects a read error, since a far larger clone is one base away. This sample includes further DNA sequences coding for the same CDR3. The chain joins TRDV3 to TRDJ1; TRDD3 agrees at 9 bases. CDR3 length: 19 amino acids. Germline V gene lookup returns CDR1 TVYSNPD and CDR2 GDNSRS (reference sequence). The CDR3 here is CAFFRGPYWGTLYTDKLIF. The CDR3 DNA follows: TGTGCCTTTTTTCGAGGACCGTACTGGGGGACCTTGTACACCGATAAACTCATCTTC.

As for this clone: TCRdb has a much larger clone's protein, which differs at residue 12 from the translation of this DNA, likely because of a read error; what is shown is the protein translated from the DNA. The chain carries TRDV3 and TRDJ1, with 7 nucleotides matching TRDD3. After removal of 2 bases from V and 0 bases from J, the junction contained 36 bases not matched to a gene. The germline CDR1 and CDR2 sequences are TVYSNPD and GDNSRS (reference sequence). The CDR3 spans 24 residues. CDR3 protein: CAFRKPKYVHYEGYGRTNTDKLIF. As DNA, the CDR3 is TGTGCCTTTCGGAAACCAAAATATGTTCATTATGAAGGATACGGTAGAACAAACACCGATAAACTCATCTTT.

By proportion, this clone is medium-sized. Other DNA sequences in this sample translate to the same CDR3. The chain is built from TRDV1 and TRDJ1; 13 bases are shared with TRDD3. Germline V lookup: CDR1 TSWWSYY, CDR2 QGS. The V gene end was trimmed by 1 base and the J gene end by 2 bases; junction bases not matched to a gene: 19. The CDR3 is 22 residues long. The CDR3 reads CALGEPTGITGGYAAGTDKLIF. The CDR3 DNA is TGTGCTCTTGGGGAACCTACGGGGATTACTGGGGGATACGCAGCGGGGACCGATAAACTCATCTTT.